This T cell receptor beta chain is drawn from a study of cytomegalovirus exposure and HLA in healthy donors. Study findings and constraints: Analysis was carried out at a later point, and it linked a missense DCLRE1C variant to TCR beta V- and J-gene trimming.

With regard to this clone: Antigen specificity is unknown.

This CDR3 is built from 15 residues. Germline CDR1 SEHNR, CDR2 FQNEAQ (reference sequence). Unmatched junction bases numbered 7, after V lost 5 bases and J lost 4 bases. Both 60 Vbeta primers and 13 Jbeta primers went into the PCR. Using immunoSEQ multiplex PCR, the repertoire was profiled, and TCRdb retains in-frame clones only, with some absent. The table records about 120,000 clones, about 72% of them present only once. The V gene is TRBV7-9, the J gene TRBJ2-7; 11 nucleotides align to TRBD1. This receptor was identified in a man aged 30 to 45 in good health and CMV-seropositive. Sequencing was performed on PBMCs. CDR3 sequence: CASSHIRDRGYEQYF. CDR3 nucleotides: TGTGCCAGCAGCCATATCCGGGACAGGGGGTACGAGCAGTACTTC.